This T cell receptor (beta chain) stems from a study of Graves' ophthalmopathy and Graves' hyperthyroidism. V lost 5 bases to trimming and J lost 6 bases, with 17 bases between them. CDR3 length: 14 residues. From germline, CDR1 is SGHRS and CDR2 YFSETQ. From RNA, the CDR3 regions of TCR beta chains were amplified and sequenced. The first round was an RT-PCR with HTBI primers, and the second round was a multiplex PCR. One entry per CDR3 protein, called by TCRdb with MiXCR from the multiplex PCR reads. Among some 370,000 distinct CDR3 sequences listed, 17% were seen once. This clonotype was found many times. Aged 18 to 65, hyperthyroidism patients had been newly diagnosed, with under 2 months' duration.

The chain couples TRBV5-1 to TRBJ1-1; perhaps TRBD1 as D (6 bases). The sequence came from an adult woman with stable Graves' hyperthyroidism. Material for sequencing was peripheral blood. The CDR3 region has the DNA TGCGCCAGCAGAGAGACGGGGGGCGTTGCTGAAGCTTTCTTT. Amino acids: CASRETGGVAEAFF.